These 30 T cell receptor beta chains were sequenced from one sample in a study of blood T cell repertoires in COVID-19 (TCRdb year 2020). Preparation of the library involved the immunoSEQ multiplex PCR assay. The immuneACCESS repertoire file appears here via TCRdb, limited to in-frame rearrangements. These files lack a portion of the clones; in checked studies, under half of the deficit traces to unresolved V genes, and the cause of the others is not known. This sample is represented by around 300,000 clones; around 80% of them were singletons. The ten largest clones take up 2.5% to 3% of the sample. The sequenced sample consisted of peripheral blood. Receptors were obtained from a man aged 25 to 40 with active or convalescent COVID-19.

This chain uses TRBV25-1 with TRBJ1-1; a possible D gene is TRBD1 (5 bases). Looked up from germline, CDR1 is MGHDK and CDR2 is SYGVNS. This CDR3 has 12 residues. V was trimmed by 7 bases and J by 3 bases, leaving 9 bases between them. The CDR3 is CASKIGDTEAFF. The CDR3 DNA sequence: TGTGCCAGCAAAATAGGGGACACTGAAGCTTTCTTT.

J is TRBJ2-5 and V is TRBV5-1, with TRBD2 as a possible D gene (5 bases). This CDR3 contains 12 residues. Germline-derived CDR1 and CDR2 are SGHRS and YFSETQ. V was clipped by 0 bases and J by 9 bases, with 9 bases between them. For the CDR3, the DNA is TGCGCCAGCAGCTTGGGGCAGGAGGCCCAGTACTTC. It encodes CASSLGQEAQYF. Full variable domain (missing parts from reference TRBV5-1 and TRBJ2-5): KAGVTQTPRYLIKTRGQQVTLSCSPISGHRSVSWYQQTPGQGLQFLFEYFSETQRNKGNFPGRFSGRQFSNSRSEMNVSTLELGDSALYLCASSLGQEAQYFGPGTRLLVL.

J is TRBJ2-7 and V is TRBV5-6; the match to TRBD1 covers 8 bases. Germline values: CDR1 SGHDT, CDR2 YYEEEE. The length of the CDR3 is 16 residues. The V and J ends lost 2 bases and 4 bases, in that order; junction bases with no gene match: 11. CDR3 in DNA: TGTGCCAGCAGCTTTATAGGACAGGGTGCCGAGTACGAGCAGTACTTC. It translates to CASSFIGQGAEYEQYF.

This chain uses TRBV3-1 (or the pseudogene TRBV3-2) with TRBJ1-1; D unclear. Deletions cut 1 base from V and 5 bases from J, with 8 bases between. This CDR3 has 13 amino acids. Germline CDR1 and CDR2: LGHDT and YNNKEL (reference sequence). CDR3: CASSQGLATEAFF. The CDR3 nucleotides read TGTGCCAGCAGCCAAGGGCTGGCTACTGAAGCTTTCTTT.

This sequence joins TRBV15 and TRBJ1-5; possible D gene TRBD1, 6 bases. The CDR3 runs 14 residues. The V end was cut by 3 bases, the J end by 9 bases, with 15 bases between. Germline-derived CDR1 and CDR2 are LNHNV and YYDKDF (reference sequence). This CDR3 is CATSRGHSGGPQHF. The DNA of the CDR3 is TGTGCCACCAGCAGGGGACACAGTGGTGGGCCCCAGCATTTT.

This clone was detected a few times. The rearrangement joins TRBV6-5 to TRBJ1-1; D ambiguous. The CDR3 runs 15 residues. In germline, CDR1 is MNHEY, CDR2 SVGAGI. The V end was cut by 0 bases, the J end by 1 base, with 9 bases between. The CDR3 loop reads CASSYSGQSNTEAFF. CDR3 in DNA: TGTGCCAGCAGTTACTCGGGCCAATCGAACACTGAAGCTTTCTTT.

The V and J genes are TRBV7-2 and TRBJ1-6, with a weak D call TRBD1 (5 bases). The germline gives CDR1 SGHTA, CDR2 FQGNSA. V shed 5 bases and J shed 9 bases, with 17 bases lying between them. The CDR3 loop spans 15 amino acids. CDR3 sequence reads: CASSVQGGEVSPLHF. CDR3 nucleotides: TGTGCCAGCAGCGTTCAGGGAGGGGAGGTTTCACCCCTCCACTTT.

The rearrangement links TRBV10-2 to TRBJ2-1, with D possibly matching TRBD1 (7 bases). The V end lost 0 bases, the J end lost 12 bases, and 15 bases lay between the germline ends. Germline CDR1 WSHSY, CDR2 SAAADI. The CDR3 covers 14 residues. CDR3 loop: CASSESRTGLWQFF. CDR3 DNA: TGCGCCAGCAGTGAGTCGAGGACAGGACTATGGCAGTTCTTC.

The rearrangement links TRBV30 to TRBJ2-2; 9 bases match TRBD2. V lost 3 bases and J lost 6; bases outside the gene matches: 5. Germline V gives CDR1 GTSNPN, CDR2 SVGIG (reference sequence). The CDR3 runs 14 residues. The CDR3 region is CAWRPGTSSGELFF. For the CDR3, the DNA is TGTGCCTGGAGGCCCGGGACTAGCTCCGGGGAGCTGTTTTTT.

A note on this clone: The junction departs from the called germline gene at one end, perhaps through a read error. The V call is TRBV27, the J call TRBJ2-1; a weak D match, TRBD2 (6 bases). The CDR3 runs to 14 residues. Looked up from germline, CDR1 is MNHEY and CDR2 is SMNVEV (reference sequence). CDR3 region: CASSLSGGYTLELF. The CDR3 nucleotides read TGTGCCAGCAGTTTATCCGGAGGGTATACGTTGGAGCTCTTC.

This chain connects TRBV11-3 to TRBJ2-1, with 9 bases matching TRBD1. The length of the CDR3 is 15 residues. V lost 8 bases to trimming and J lost 4 bases; unmatched junction nucleotides: 9. CDR1 and CDR2 from the germline V gene are SGHNT and YENEEA. The CDR3 is CASGIQGARYNEQFF. The CDR3 DNA reads as TGTGCCAGCGGTATACAGGGGGCGCGGTACAATGAGCAGTTCTTC.

The J gene is TRBJ2-1, the V gene TRBV2; 10 nucleotides agree with TRBD2. This CDR3 comprises 15 residues. Germline CDR1 and CDR2: SNHLY and FYNNEI. V trimming: 6 bases; J trimming: 7 bases; junction bases outside the gene matches: 9. As DNA, the CDR3 is TGTGCCAGCAGACCACTAGCGGGGAAGGGGAATGAGCAGTTCTTC. It encodes CASRPLAGKGNEQFF. Full variable domain (remainder filled in from reference TRBV2 and TRBJ2-1): EPEVTQTPSHQVTQMGQEVILRCVPISNHLYFYWYRQILGQKVEFLVSFYNNEISEKSEIFDDQFSVERPDGSNFTLKIRSTKLEDSAMYFCASRPLAGKGNEQFFGPGTRLTVL.

V is TRBV29-1 and J is TRBJ1-2, with TRBD1 matching over 9 bases. The CDR3 has 12 amino acids. From germline, CDR1 is SQVTM and CDR2 ANQGSEA. With 6 bases clipped from V and 7 bases from J, the junction kept 6 bases outside the gene matches. CDR3 sequence: CSVSGQGFGYTF. CDR3 DNA sequence: TGCAGCGTGTCGGGACAGGGCTTTGGCTACACCTTC.

The gene calls are TRBV18 and TRBJ1-1, with 7 bases fitting TRBD1. V lost 3 bases to trimming and J lost 4 bases; unmatched junction nucleotides: 5. This CDR3 is 14 amino acids long. Germline CDR1 and CDR2: KGHSH and LQKENI. The CDR3 DNA reads as TGTGCCAGCTCACCTCTAGGACAGGCCACTGAAGCTTTCTTT. Residues: CASSPLGQATEAFF.

This clone appeared a single time. The gene calls are TRBV5-1 and TRBJ2-2; 10 positions match TRBD2. CDR1 SGHRS and CDR2 YFSETQ come from the germline V gene. This CDR3 has 20 residues. V trimming: 4 bases; J trimming: 1 base; junction bases outside the gene matches: 16. CDR3 bases: TGCGCCAGCAGCCTCTGGACTAGCGGAGACCCTTACATGAACACCGGGGAGCTGTTTTTT. The encoded protein is CASSLWTSGDPYMNTGELFF.

The V gene is TRBV12-5, the J gene TRBJ1-3, with D uncertain. The CDR3 has 12 amino acids. The germline gives CDR1 LGHNT, CDR2 FRNRAP. V dropped 6 bases and J dropped 7 bases, with 10 bases sitting between them. The CDR3 DNA sequence: TGTGCTAGTGGCCCCCCCGGGAACACCATATATTTT. It codes for CASGPPGNTIYF.

The chain employs TRBV30 and TRBJ1-2, with TRBD1 identical over 7 bases. From germline, CDR1 is GTSNPN and CDR2 SVGIG (reference sequence). J was trimmed by 7 bases and V by 2 bases; bases with no gene match: 1. The CDR3 loop spans 11 amino acids. The CDR3 nucleotides are TGTGCCTGGAGTTACAGGGGTGGCTACACCTTC. Translating gives CAWSYRGGYTF. Using reference TRBV30 and TRBJ1-2 for the parts outside the CDR3, the full variable domain is SQTIHQWPATLVQPVGSPLSLECTVEGTSNPNLYWYRQAAGRGLQLLFYSVGIGQISSEVPQNLSASRPQDRQFILSSKKLLLSDSGFYLCAWSYRGGYTFGSGTRLTVV.

This clone was recorded once. The chain uses TRBV19 and TRBJ2-7; 9 nucleotides match TRBD1. After removal of 4 bases from V and 5 bases from J, the junction contained 3 bases not matched to a gene. Per germline, CDR1 LNHDA and CDR2 SQIVND (reference sequence). The CDR3 has 13 residues. CDR3 amino acids: CASSRDREDEQYF. CDR3 nucleotide sequence: TGTGCCAGTAGTAGGGACAGGGAGGACGAGCAGTACTTC.

V and J are TRBV3-1 (or the pseudogene TRBV3-2) and TRBJ2-5; 8 nucleotides line up with TRBD2. V shed 0 bases, J shed 2 bases, and the junction held 5 bases outside the gene matches. The CDR3 length is 16 residues. CDR1 LGHDT and CDR2 YNNKEL come from the germline V gene (reference sequence). The CDR3 sequence: CASSQELAGYQETQYF. CDR3 DNA: TGTGCCAGCAGCCAAGAATTAGCGGGGTATCAAGAGACCCAGTACTTC.

This rearrangement joins TRBV28 to TRBJ2-1, with no clear D. The CDR3 spans 14 residues. Deletions cut 9 bases from V and 0 bases from J, with 12 bases between. The V gene's germline CDR1 is MDHEN and CDR2 SYDVKM. The CDR3 DNA sequence: TGTGCCAGTGAGCTAGGCCCCTCCTACAATGAGCAGTTCTTC. It is translated as CASELGPSYNEQFF.

The rearrangement uses TRBV11-3 and TRBJ2-7, with 7 bases fitting TRBD2. The CDR3 has 14 residues. The V gene end was trimmed by 5 bases and the J gene end by 3 bases; junction bases not matched to a gene: 7. Germline V gene sequence: CDR1 SGHNT, CDR2 YENEEA. CDR3 sequence reads: CASSPRASGYEQYF. In DNA form, the CDR3 reads TGTGCCAGCAGCCCCAGGGCTAGCGGCTACGAGCAGTACTTC.

In regard to this clone: The same CDR3 also results from other DNA sequences found in this sample. This rearrangement joins TRBV18 to TRBJ2-3, with 11 bases aligning to TRBD2. Germline loops: CDR1 KGHSH, CDR2 LQKENI. Trimming took 3 bases from V and 3 from J; bases not matched to a gene: 2. The CDR3 has 15 amino acids. The CDR3 DNA follows: TGTGCCAGCTCACCGGGACTAGCGGTAACAGATACGCAGTATTTT. Translating gives CASSPGLAVTDTQYF.

The chain recombines TRBV5-1 with TRBJ1-5; TRBD1 is a possible D gene (6 bases). This CDR3 comprises 15 residues. Trimming took off 7 bases at V and 1 base at J, with 15 bases between the two ends. Germline values: CDR1 SGHRS, CDR2 YFSETQ. The CDR3 region has the DNA TGCGCCAGCCTATTGTACAGGGACAGCAATCAGCCCCAGCATTTT. Its translation is CASLLYRDSNQPQHF.

This chain connects TRBV18 to TRBJ1-4; D might be TRBD1 (5 bases). Germline values: CDR1 KGHSH, CDR2 LQKENI. Trimming shortened V by 4 bases and J by 0 bases, and 12 bases separated the two germline ends. CDR3 length: 16 amino acids. The CDR3: CASSLNSGTTNEKLFF. CDR3 in DNA: TGTGCCAGCTCACTAAACTCAGGGACAACTAATGAAAAACTGTTTTTT.

The V and J genes are TRBV3-1 (or the pseudogene TRBV3-2) and TRBJ2-4; tentatively, D is TRBD2 (5 bases). Trimming removed 1 base from V and 0 bases from J, with 10 bases in between. Germline CDR1 reads LGHDT; CDR2 reads YNNKEL (reference sequence). The CDR3 spans 16 residues. This chain's CDR3 is CASSQARGLAKNIQYF. CDR3 coding DNA: TGTGCCAGCAGCCAAGCCCGGGGTCTAGCCAAAAACATTCAGTACTTC.

This clone was seen just once. This sequence joins TRBV5-6 and TRBJ1-6; D gene uncertain. V lost 0 bases and J lost 8, with 18 bases in between. The CDR3 is 17 residues long. The V gene's germline CDR1 is SGHDT and CDR2 YYEEEE. CDR3 nucleotide sequence: TGTGCCAGCAGCTTGGCCCCAACCCGAAGACTGGATTCACCCCTCCACTTT. Its protein product is CASSLAPTRRLDSPLHF.

The chain is built from TRBV25-1 and TRBJ1-2; D unresolved. The V gene lost 4 bases and the J gene lost 2 bases, with 11 bases spanning the gap. This CDR3 spans 14 amino acids. Germline values: CDR1 MGHDK, CDR2 SYGVNS. The CDR3 DNA reads as TGTGCCAGCAGTGGAGGTGGTTTGAACTATGGCTACACCTTC. Translating it yields CASSGGGLNYGYTF.

J is TRBJ2-6 and V is TRBV21-1; the DNA was not compared with TRBD2, the D call given in the table. TRBV21-1 constitutes a pseudogene. This CDR3 is 18 amino acids long. CDR3 nucleotide sequence: TGTGCCAGCAGCTCCGGCGGGACCCTCAACTCTGGGGCCAACGTCCTGACTTTC. It encodes CASSSGGTLNSGANVLTF.

The chain couples TRBV19 to TRBJ2-7; 8 bases align to TRBD1. This CDR3 is 15 amino acids long. V trimming: 3 bases; J trimming: 1 base; junction bases outside the gene matches: 5. The germline V gene encodes CDR1 LNHDA and CDR2 SQIVND (reference sequence). CDR3 sequence: CASSIAGQGSYEQYF. DNA of the CDR3: TGTGCCAGTAGTATCGCAGGACAGGGATCCTACGAGCAGTACTTC.

The rearrangement uses TRBV10-3 and TRBJ2-7; possible D gene TRBD1, 5 bases. CDR1 is ENHRY and CDR2 is SYGVKD in the germline V gene. V shed 0 bases and J shed 3 bases, with 12 bases lying between them. The CDR3 totals 15 residues. The CDR3 DNA reads TGTGCCATCAGTGAGTCGGCAGGGCCAAGCTACGAGCAGTACTTC. Encoded protein: CAISESAGPSYEQYF.